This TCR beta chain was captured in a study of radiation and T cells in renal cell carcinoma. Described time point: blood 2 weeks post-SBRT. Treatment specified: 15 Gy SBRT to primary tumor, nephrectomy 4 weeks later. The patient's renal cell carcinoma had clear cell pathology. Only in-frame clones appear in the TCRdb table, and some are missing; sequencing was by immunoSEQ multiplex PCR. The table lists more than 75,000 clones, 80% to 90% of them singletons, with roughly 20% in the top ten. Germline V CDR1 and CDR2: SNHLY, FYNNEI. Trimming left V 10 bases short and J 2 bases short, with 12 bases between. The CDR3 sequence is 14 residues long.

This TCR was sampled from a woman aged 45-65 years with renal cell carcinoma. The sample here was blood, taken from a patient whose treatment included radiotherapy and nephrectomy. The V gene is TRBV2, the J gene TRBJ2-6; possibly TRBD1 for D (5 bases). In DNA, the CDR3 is TGTGCCACTAAGGGGCTTACTGGGGCCAACGTCCTGACTTTC. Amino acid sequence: CATKGLTGANVLTF.